This is a list of T cell receptor beta chains from one sample in a study of identical twins. TCRdb re-derived calls from the 5' RACE reads in MiXCR, one entry per CDR3 protein. This sample carries 520,000 or so distinct CDR3 sequences, roughly 21% of them seen once, and the ten largest clones take about 0.91%. Another study also made use of these data, one on T cells expressing NK-cell markers.

Input material: CD4+ T cells sorted from blood. The receptors stem from a woman aged 18-29 years in good health. The conserved cysteine and the conserved F or W are not part of the CDR3 here.

>TRBJ1-1|TRBV29-1
SVATRDRGWNTEAF
>TRBJ2-3|TRBV12-3/TRBV12-4
ASSRRQGASTDTQY
>TRBJ2-1|TRBV12-3/TRBV12-4
ASSLARRGGEQF
>TRBJ2-2|TRBV7-9
ASSPGVDTGELF
>TRBJ2-4|TRBV4-2
ASSQDRSSGGKNIQY
>TRBJ1-6|TRBV5-6
ASSWGTGDSPLH
>TRBJ2-3|TRBV20-1
SARFLSAGTQY
>TRBJ2-1|TRBV6-5
ASSSDVTYNEQF
>TRBJ1-5|TRBV20-1
SATFRRGEPQH
>TRBJ2-7|TRBV6-5
ASSYGLSSYEQY
>TRBJ1-6|TRBV12-3/TRBV12-4
ASSQTHNSPLH
>TRBJ2-7|TRBV6-2/TRBV6-3
ASSYSMGQGGTGGAGVYEQY
>TRBJ1-2|TRBV10-3
AIRSPQDINYGYT
>TRBJ2-1|TRBV6-2/TRBV6-3
ASRRSGSNEQF
>TRBJ1-5|TRBV6-2/TRBV6-3
ASSYRVINQPQH
>TRBJ1-2|TRBV12-3/TRBV12-4
ASSPSPGGSGGYT
>TRBJ1-1|TRBV20-1
SAPAGTEAF
>TRBJ2-7|TRBV5-1
ASSLSPSGSGGDEQY
>TRBJ2-1|TRBV2
ASSSGPDEQF
>TRBJ1-3|TRBV7-2
ASSFRLMGNTIY
>TRBJ2-7|TRBV3-1
ASSPQPATYEQY
>TRBJ1-5|TRBV20-1
SARVSGGRNQPQH
>TRBJ2-3|TRBV9
ASSLEGFRTDTQY
>TRBJ2-1|TRBV20-1
SARLAGGRSHNEQF
>TRBJ1-2|TRBV3-1
ASSQGRPYGYT
>TRBJ2-7|TRBV5-1
ASSLDRTEKQY
>TRBJ2-7|TRBV18
ASSPLSLTSYEQY
>TRBJ2-1|TRBV12-3/TRBV12-4
ASSTTGTRKF
>TRBJ2-2|TRBV7-2
ASSPGLRGQTGELF
>TRBJ2-5|TRBV25-1
ASSVVGVETQY
>TRBJ2-1|TRBV6-2/TRBV6-3
ASRELGTGSHNEQF
>TRBJ1-2|TRBV10-3
AISEPDRVSYT
>TRBJ2-1|TRBV20-1
SARELAGVNEQF
>TRBJ2-1|TRBV7-2
ASSPGLAYDEQF
>TRBJ2-1|TRBV5-1
ASSLRLAGGRNEQF
>TRBJ2-7|TRBV20-1
SAATSEPYEQY
>TRBJ2-7|TRBV2
ASRRQEFKGEQY
>TRBJ2-1|TRBV2
ASSDLPAPLPDEQF
>TRBJ2-3|TRBV9
ASSAGTSGSLGTDTQY
>TRBJ2-5|TRBV20-1
SARVGQGTQY
>TRBJ2-1|TRBV12-3/TRBV12-4
ASSAQRYNEQF
>TRBJ2-2|TRBV6-1
ASSRGYQEGGVF
>TRBJ2-7|TRBV20-1
SAGNIEQY
>TRBJ2-7|TRBV20-1
SAVPGGSYEQY